This TCR beta chain was profiled in a study of T cells in Graves' hyperthyroidism and ophthalmopathy (dated by TCRdb to between 2017 and 2020). Background on the whole study: Peripheral blood was sampled at the time of initial diagnosis, prior to any treatment. Prospective prediction of ophthalmopathy was tested in an independent validation cohort consisting of 18 to 20 hyperthyroidism patients and approximately 16 patients who later progressed to ophthalmopathy. In addition, the study compared T-cell repertoires in thyroid tissue and in blood from roughly 6 Graves' hyperthyroidism patients. After blood sampling, hyperthyroidism patients were treated with methimazole at a starting dose of 30 mg daily, and ophthalmopathy patients were treated with high-dose intravenous methylprednisolone. A discovery cohort of roughly 100 patients, roughly 43 with Graves' ophthalmopathy and roughly 59 with stable Graves' hyperthyroidism, was used to find distinguishing TCR V-J signatures. The 90 to 100 discovery patients were randomly split 7:3 into training and test sets. The paper describes TCR Vbeta CDR3 sequencing of around 140 peripheral blood samples, made up of roughly 45 ophthalmopathy patients, roughly 75 hyperthyroidism patients and 17 progressor patients.

The CDR3 starts with the cysteine, ends with the phenylalanine, and has 12 residues. The read is trimmed to its CDR3 DNA, 36 bases read in frame from base 1. CDR1 SGHRS and CDR2 YFSETQ are derived from the germline V gene. Results and caveats for the whole study, not just this receptor: Sample size was not statistically predetermined, and investigators were not blinded to group allocation. During validation, the model predicted progression to ophthalmopathy a median of roughly six months ahead of onset, with around 70% sensitivity and 72% to 80% specificity. Blood samples also contained most of the expanded thyroid clonotypes (frequency above 0.001), which suggests that blood repertoires may reflect thyroid immune responses. Ophthalmopathy was separated from stable hyperthyroidism by a 13 V-J signature model, with around 88% sensitivity and about 84% specificity obtained in cross-validation and 80%/75% obtained in testing.

Stable Graves' hyperthyroidism was defined as the absence of progression to ophthalmopathy over 18 months of follow-up. Hyperthyroidism patients were newly diagnosed, with disease duration under 2 months, and aged 18 to 65 years. Patients with uncontrolled infections, other autoimmune diseases, pregnancy or lactation were excluded. Clinical symptoms, serum thyroxine and TRAb, thyroid ultrasound, and orbital computed tomography formed the basis for the diagnoses. PBMCs were isolated from about 10 ml of fresh peripheral blood by Ficoll-Paque density gradient centrifugation. Trizol reagent was used to extract total RNA, and RNA quality was then checked on an Agilent 2100 Bioanalyzer. The TCR beta CDR3 regions were amplified from the RNA transcripts. For the first round of RT-PCR on the TCR CDR3, the HTBI primer set was used together with the Qiagen OneStep RT-PCR kit. The libraries were constructed in a second round of multiplex PCR and then size-selected and purified. Sequencing of the libraries was done on an Illumina HiSeq2000 using paired-end 100 bp reads. The authors' analysis ran thus. SOAPnuke was used to process the raw data, removing reads that contained adapters or uncalled bases, had a mean Phred below 15, or lacked an exact match to the constant primer or identifier. COPE v1.2.5 was used to merge the high-quality paired reads, and each unique nucleotide sequence was defined as a clonotype. Clonotypes were aligned to IMGT TRBV, TRBD and TRBJ reference segments using MiTCR v1.1. Analysis was restricted to V-J combinations with a frequency above 0.0001, which covered approximately 99% of repertoires. The TCS score was defined as the ratio of F50 (clonal expansion) to E x V (chaos), calculated using BLOSUM62-based TCRdist between CDR3 peptides within each V-J. Welch's t-statistics and random forest reduced several hundred V-J features to 13, which were used in a naive Bayes classifier (R e1071). Starting from the raw public reads, TCRdb applied fastp trimming at Q25, assembled clones with MiXCR and retained in-frame beta chains. Each record represents a unique CDR3 protein, reported with the most common genes and DNA among its rows. It is TCRdb's table, rather than the study itself, that gives the V and J calls and clone size. Across this sample there are about 380,000 distinct CDR3 sequences, with around 14% seen only once. The top ten hold approximately 10% of the sample.

This clonotype appeared many times. Which antigen it targets is not known. The junction does not match germline at one end; this may be a read error. The sequencing sample was made of blood. Recombination linked TRBV5-1 to TRBJ1-1, with no D gene named confidently. The TCR originated in a woman between 55 and 75 years old with Graves' hyperthyroidism. The nucleotide sequence is given as TGTGCCAGCAGCCTCGAAGGGACTGAAGCTTTCTTT. Its protein is CASSLEGTEAFF.